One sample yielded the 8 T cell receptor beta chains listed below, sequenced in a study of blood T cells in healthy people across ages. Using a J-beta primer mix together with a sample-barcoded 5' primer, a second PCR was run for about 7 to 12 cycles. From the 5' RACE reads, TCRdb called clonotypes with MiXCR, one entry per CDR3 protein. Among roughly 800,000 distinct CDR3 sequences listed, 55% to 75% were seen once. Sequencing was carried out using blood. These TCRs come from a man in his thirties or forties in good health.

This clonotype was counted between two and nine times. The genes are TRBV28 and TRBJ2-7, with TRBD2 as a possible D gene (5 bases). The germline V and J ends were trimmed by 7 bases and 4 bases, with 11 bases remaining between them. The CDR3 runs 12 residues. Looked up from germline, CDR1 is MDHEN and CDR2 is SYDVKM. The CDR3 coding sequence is TGTGCCAGCACCCGAGGGAAGTACGAGCAGTACTTC. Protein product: CASTRGKYEQYF.

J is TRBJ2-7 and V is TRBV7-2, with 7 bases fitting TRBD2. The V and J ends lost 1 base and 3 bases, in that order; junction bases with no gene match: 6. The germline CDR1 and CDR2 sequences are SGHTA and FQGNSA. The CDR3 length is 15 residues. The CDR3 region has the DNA TGTGCCAGCAGCTTAGTAGGGCCTAGCGGCTACGAGCAGTACTTC. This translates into CASSLVGPSGYEQYF.

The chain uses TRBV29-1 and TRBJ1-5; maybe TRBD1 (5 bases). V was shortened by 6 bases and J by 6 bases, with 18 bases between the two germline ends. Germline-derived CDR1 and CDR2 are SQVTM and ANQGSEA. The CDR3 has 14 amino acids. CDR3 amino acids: CSVGSGQGGQPQHF. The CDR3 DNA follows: TGCAGCGTGGGAAGTGGGCAGGGAGGTCAGCCCCAGCATTTT.

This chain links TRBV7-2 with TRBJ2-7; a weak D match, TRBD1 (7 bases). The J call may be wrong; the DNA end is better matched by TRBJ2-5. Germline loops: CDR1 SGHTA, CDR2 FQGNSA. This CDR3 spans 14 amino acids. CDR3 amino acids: CASSSSRGEETQYF. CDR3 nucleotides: TGTGCCAGCAGCTCAAGCAGGGGGGAGGAGACCCAGTACTTC.

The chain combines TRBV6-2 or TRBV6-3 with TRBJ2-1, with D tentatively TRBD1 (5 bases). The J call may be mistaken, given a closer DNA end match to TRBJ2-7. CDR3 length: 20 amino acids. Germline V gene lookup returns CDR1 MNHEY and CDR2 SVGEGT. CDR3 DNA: TGTGCCAGCAGTTACTCGTCAGGGTCCCTTCGTTTGAGCTCCTACAATGAGCAGTACTTC. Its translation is CASSYSSGSLRLSSYNEQYF.

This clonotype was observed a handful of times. Written as DNA, the CDR3 is TGCAGTGCTACAGTAGGGGGCCGCGAGACCCAGTACTTC. Its translation is CSATVGGRETQYF. The V and J genes are TRBV20-1 and TRBJ2-4, with 7 bases fitting TRBD1. Near its end, the DNA agrees better with TRBJ2-5, so the J call may be wrong. Germline CDR1 DFQATT, CDR2 SNEGSKA (reference sequence). This CDR3 has 13 amino acids.

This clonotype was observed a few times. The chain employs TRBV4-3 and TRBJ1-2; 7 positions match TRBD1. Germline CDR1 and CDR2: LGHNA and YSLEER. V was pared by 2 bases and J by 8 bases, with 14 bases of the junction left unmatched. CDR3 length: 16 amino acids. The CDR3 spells CASSQQPGQAELGYTF. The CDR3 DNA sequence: TGCGCCAGCAGCCAACAGCCTGGACAGGCCGAGCTCGGCTACACCTTC.

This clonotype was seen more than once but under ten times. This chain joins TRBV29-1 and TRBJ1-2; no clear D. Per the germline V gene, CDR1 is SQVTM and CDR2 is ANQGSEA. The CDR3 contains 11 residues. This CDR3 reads CSVIVFHGYTF. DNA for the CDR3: TGCAGTGTTATTGTTTTCCACGGCTACACCTTC.